This T cell receptor beta chain is from a study of spatial heterogeneity in lung cancer. Time point defined: sample taken at primary tumor resection. The sequenced material consisted of unsorted whole RNA from tumor, nontumor lung or frozen PBMC. Samples were obtained from some 70 donors, all untreated early-stage non-small cell lung cancer patients. V gave up 3 bases and J gave up 7 bases, with 13 bases separating them. The CDR3 extends over 14 amino acids. The germline V gene encodes CDR1 ENHRY and CDR2 SYGVKD. Only a few counts were recorded for this clonotype. In the library, each TCR cDNA molecule bore its own unique molecular identifier. One entry per CDR3 protein, called by TCRdb with MiXCR from the 5' RACE reads. The sample has 90,000 or so distinct CDR3 sequences, around 10% seen once.

This sequence joins TRBV10-3 and TRBJ1-5; D unclear. Specimen: PBMCs, collected at surgery. This sequence originates from a male donor with early-stage non-small cell lung cancer. The CDR3 nucleotides are TGTGCCATCAGTGACCAGGCAGGCGGACAGCCCCAGCATTTT. Its translation is CAISDQAGGQPQHF.